This T cell receptor beta chain was profiled in a study of blood T cell repertoires in COVID-19. On the study more broadly: COVID-19 samples collected from the United States, Italy and Spain covered acute and convalescent phases. The analysed material was cDNA or gDNA that came from T cells, B-cell-depleted T cells, or PBMCs.

As originally analysed: Reference gene primer amplification gave estimated nucleated cell counts. Assay: immunoSEQ multiplex PCR; the TCRdb copy retains only in-frame clones and omits some. Clone size and the V and J calls come from that table; the DNA yielded D and trimming. The data contain 96,000 or so clones, 70% to 90% of them singletons. The CDR3 consists of 16 residues. Per the germline V gene, CDR1 is LNHDA and CDR2 is SQIVND (reference sequence). Trimming left V 6 bases short and J 4 bases short, with 21 bases between. The TCR originated in an elderly woman with acute or convalescent COVID-19. The specimen was peripheral blood. The chain links TRBV19 to TRBJ1-2; D is possibly TRBD1 (5 bases). The CDR3 sequence: CASSPASADNPYGYTF. CDR3 nucleotides: TGTGCCAGTAGCCCCGCGAGTGCGGACAACCCCTATGGCTACACCTTC.